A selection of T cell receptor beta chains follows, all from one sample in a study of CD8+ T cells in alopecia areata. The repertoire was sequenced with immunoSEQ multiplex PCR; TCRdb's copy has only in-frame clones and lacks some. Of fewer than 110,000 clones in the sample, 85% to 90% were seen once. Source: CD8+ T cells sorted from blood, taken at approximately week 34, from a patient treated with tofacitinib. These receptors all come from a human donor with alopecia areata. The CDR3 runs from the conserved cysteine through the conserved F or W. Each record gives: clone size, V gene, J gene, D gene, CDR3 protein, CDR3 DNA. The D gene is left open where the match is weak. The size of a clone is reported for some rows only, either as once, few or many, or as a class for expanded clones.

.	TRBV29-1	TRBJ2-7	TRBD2	CSVELTSGSYEQYF	TGCAGCGTTGAGTTGACTAGCGGATCCTACGAGCAGTACTTC
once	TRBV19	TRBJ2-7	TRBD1	CASSRSGGSYEQYF	TGTGCCAGTAGTAGATCAGGGGGCTCCTACGAGCAGTACTTC
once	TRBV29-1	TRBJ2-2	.	CSVRILTGELFF	TGCAGCGTTCGGATCCTCACCGGGGAGCTGTTTTTT
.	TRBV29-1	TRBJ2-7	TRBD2	CSVYDRDYSYEQYF	TGCAGCGTCTACGACCGGGACTACTCCTACGAGCAGTACTTC
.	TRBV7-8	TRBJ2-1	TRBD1	CASSLGLGTGPLNEQFF	TGTGCCAGCAGCTTAGGTCTAGGGACAGGGCCTCTCAATGAGCAGTTCTTC
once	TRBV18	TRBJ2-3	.	CASSPPDYDTQYF	TGTGCCAGCTCACCACCCGACTATGATACGCAGTATTTT
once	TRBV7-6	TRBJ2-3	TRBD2	CASSRRTSGTTDTQYF	TGTGCCAGCAGCCGCAGGACTAGCGGCACCACAGATACGCAGTATTTT
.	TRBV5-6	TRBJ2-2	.	CASSSARDGDTGELFF	TGTGCCAGCAGCTCCGCCCGCGACGGGGACACCGGGGAGCTGTTTTTT
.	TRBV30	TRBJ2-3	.	CAWSVSGATDTQYF	TGTGCCTGGAGTGTTTCGGGAGCCACAGATACGCAGTATTTT
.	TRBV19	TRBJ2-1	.	CASSISGDEQFF	TGTGCCAGTAGTATCTCGGGGGATGAGCAGTTCTTC
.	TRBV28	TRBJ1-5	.	CASSLGQPQHF	TGTGCCAGCAGCCTAGGTCAGCCCCAGCATTTT
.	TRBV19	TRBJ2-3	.	CASSIAGRSTDTQYF	TGTGCCAGTAGTATAGCGGGTCGGAGCACAGATACGCAGTATTTT
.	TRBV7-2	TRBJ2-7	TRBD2	CASSWLWTSGTRHEQYF	TGTGCCAGCAGCTGGCTTTGGACTAGCGGGACCCGGCACGAGCAGTACTTC
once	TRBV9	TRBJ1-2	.	CASSVDFSANYGYTF	TGTGCCAGCAGCGTAGATTTCAGCGCTAACTATGGCTACACCTTC
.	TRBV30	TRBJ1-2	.	CAWTETNYGYTF	TGTGCCTGGACAGAAACTAACTATGGCTACACCTTC
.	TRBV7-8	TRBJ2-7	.	CASSLWSEQYF	TGTGCCAGCAGCTTATGGTCCGAGCAGTACTTC
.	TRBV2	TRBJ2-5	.	CASRDGTQETQYF	TGTGCCAGCAGAGATGGGACACAAGAGACCCAGTACTTC
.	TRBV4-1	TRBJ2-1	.	CASSQAYGGFLDEQFF	TGCGCCAGCAGCCAAGCTTACGGGGGCTTTTTGGATGAGCAGTTCTTC
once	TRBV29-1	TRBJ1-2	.	CSVWSSTHYGYTF	TGCAGCGTTTGGAGCTCTACCCACTATGGCTACACCTTC
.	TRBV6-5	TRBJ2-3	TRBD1	CASSKLDRGADTQYF	TGTGCCAGCAGCAAACTGGACAGGGGGGCAGATACGCAGTATTTT
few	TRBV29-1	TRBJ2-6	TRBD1	CSVGDRGSSGANVLTF	TGCAGCGTCGGGGACAGGGGGTCCTCTGGGGCCAACGTCCTGACTTTC
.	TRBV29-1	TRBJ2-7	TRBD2	CSVEGSGRNPYEQYF	TGCAGCGTTGAGGGGAGCGGGAGGAACCCTTACGAGCAGTACTTC
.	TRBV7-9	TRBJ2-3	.	CASSLGLPDTQYF	TGTGCCAGCAGCTTAGGACTGCCAGATACGCAGTATTTT
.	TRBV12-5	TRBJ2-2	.	CASGWTVGTGELFF	TGTGCTAGTGGCTGGACAGTGGGCACCGGGGAGCTGTTTTTT
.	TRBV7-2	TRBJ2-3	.	CASSLTPSGDTQYF	TGTGCCAGCAGCTTAACACCTTCGGGAGATACGCAGTATTTT
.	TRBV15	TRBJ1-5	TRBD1	CATSRDLDRADSNQPQHF	TGTGCCACCAGCAGAGATTTGGACAGGGCGGATAGCAATCAGCCCCAGCATTTT
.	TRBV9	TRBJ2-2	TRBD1	CASTDRGAGELFF	TGTGCCAGCACCGACAGGGGGGCCGGGGAGCTGTTTTTT
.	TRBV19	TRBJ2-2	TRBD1	CASSLTGAAGELFF	TGTGCCAGTAGTCTGACAGGGGCTGCCGGGGAGCTGTTTTTT
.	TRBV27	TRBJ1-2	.	CASRLNLNYGYTF	TGTGCCAGCAGGCTGAACCTTAACTATGGCTACACCTTC
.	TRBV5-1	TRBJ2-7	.	CASSVDSAYEQYF	TGCGCCAGCAGTGTTGACAGTGCCTACGAGCAGTACTTC
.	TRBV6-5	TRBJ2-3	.	CASSSGATDTQYF	TGTGCCAGCAGTTCCGGGGCCACAGATACGCAGTATTTT
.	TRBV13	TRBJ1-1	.	CASSLGVEAFF	TGTGCCAGCAGCTTAGGAGTTGAAGCTTTCTTT
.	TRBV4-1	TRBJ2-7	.	CASSQELRECEQYF	TGCGCCAGCAGCCAAGAACTCAGGGAGTGCGAGCAGTACTTC
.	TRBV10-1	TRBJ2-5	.	CASSDRTDETQYF	TGCGCCAGCAGTGATCGGACTGATGAGACCCAGTACTTC
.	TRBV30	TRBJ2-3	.	CAWTGSEHYTGQDTQYF	TGTGCCTGGACAGGGTCGGAACACTACACCGGGCAAGATACGCAGTATTTT